This T cell receptor beta chain emerged from a study of T cells of healthy individuals. TCRdb passed the 5' RACE reads through MiXCR, listing each CDR3 protein once. The data hold some 39,000 distinct CDR3 sequences, with 4% to 5.5% observed a single time. The V end lost 0 bases, the J end lost 0 bases, and 14 bases lay between the germline ends. The CDR3 loop spans 17 amino acids. Germline V gene sequence: CDR1 LGHDT, CDR2 YNNKEL (reference sequence). V gene TRBV3-1 combines with J gene TRBJ1-1; D possibly corresponds to TRBD1 (6 bases). The source is a human donor in good health. The CDR3 is CASSQDSGGALNTEAFF. CDR3 nucleotide sequence: TGTGCCAGCAGCCAAGATAGCGGGGGCGCCCTGAACACTGAAGCTTTCTTT.